This T cell receptor beta chain was sequenced for a study of blood T cells in healthy people across ages (dated by TCRdb to the mid-2010s). Regarding the study in general: In model experiments, template switching captured about one uniquely barcoded TCR beta cDNA molecule for every two T cells. The study measured age-related changes in TCR beta repertoire diversity using deep sequencing normalized with unique cDNA molecular identifiers. Four age groups were formed from the donors: young (average approximately 15 years), middle-aged (less than 40), aged (about 62) and long-lived (approximately 78). Donors of different ages were randomly distributed across sequencing lanes to avoid experimental bias. The study analyzed two additional independent replicas of 1 million unique cDNA reads from the same blood draw for two donors, one aged 18 to 30 and one aged 80 or older.

The research as a whole found: Estimates of total diversity based on one million sequenced T cells were considered lower bounds and underestimates. Observed TCR beta diversity per million T cells fell roughly linearly with age, and a significant reduction was already apparent by age about 36. Donor CMV infection status was unknown, potentially confounding age-related changes in expanded clonotypes. Since profiling was done on bulk unsorted PBMCs, naive and antigen-experienced compartments could not be conclusively compared. Compared with the aged group, the long-lived group had more naive CD4+ T cells, fewer expanded clones and increased TCR diversity, suggesting age selection. There was a strong correlation between observed TCR beta diversity and the percentage of naive T cells measured by flow cytometry.

Receptor libraries were prepared by 5' RACE. The instrument was an Illumina HiSeq 2500. The second PCR ran for about 6 to 12 cycles and used a J-beta primer mix along with a sample-barcoded 5' primer. A template-switch 5' adaptor carrying 12 random nucleotides introduced a unique molecular identifier onto each TCR beta cDNA molecule. Each sample yielded at least 3 million CDR3-containing paired-end reads. All of the RNA was converted into first-strand cDNA using the Mint cDNA synthesis kit, with a TRBC-specific oligonucleotide serving as the primer. Following uracil-DNA glycosylase treatment, a first 18-cycle PCR with universal primers M1SS and BC2_uni_R was performed on all cDNA. As for the original processing: For normalization, 1 million high-quality reads were randomly selected from each sample, with every read carrying a distinct molecular identifier. Instead of being binned into consensus sequences, reads that shared molecular identifiers were thrown out. MiTCR, with a Q25 quality threshold and the strictest error-elimination algorithm, was used for CDR3 identification, clonotype clustering and error correction. Lower-bound total TCR beta diversity was estimated with a nonparametric unseen species model using Euler transformation. TCRdb reprocessing: public reads trimmed at Q25 with fastp, clones called with MiXCR, in-frame beta chains kept. One record per CDR3 amino acid sequence lists the most common genes and DNA. These V and J calls are TCRdb output, not the study's own analysis. This sample gives approximately 1.5 million distinct CDR3 sequences in total; 35% to 45% of them show up just once. Jointly, the top ten make up about 4% of the sample.

The roughly 39 donors, aged about 6 to 95 years, were systemically healthy Caucasian individuals from Russia. About 10 milliliters of peripheral blood were collected from each donor into EDTA-treated Vacutainer tubes. PBMCs were isolated by Ficoll-Paque density-gradient centrifugation, with at least 6 million obtained per sample. Total RNA, at least 6 micrograms per sample, was extracted from PBMCs with Trizol reagent. For every donor, an aliquot of PBMCs went through flow cytometry to measure the percentages of naive CD45RAhigh/CD27high T cells. Worth noting for this clonotype: Its antigen specificity is not known. No base-level quality is on record; no much larger clone is a single base apart.

This receptor was taken from a woman between 18 and 29 years old in good health. The material sequenced was blood.

The CDR3 region has the sequence CASSLDRVPPYEQYF. The DNA reads TGTGCCAGCAGCTTAGACAGGGTCCCCCCATACGAGCAGTACTTC. Recombination linked TRBV7-9 to TRBJ2-7; TRBD1 is possibly the D segment (6 matching bases). A distance of 14 bases separates the germline ends of V and J, which lose 1 base and 4 bases respectively. The germline V gene (reference sequence) provides CDR1 SEHNR and CDR2 FQNEAQ. The CDR3 has 15 amino acids, counting the end cysteine and phenylalanine. The CDR3 DNA has 45 bases and is translated from base 1.